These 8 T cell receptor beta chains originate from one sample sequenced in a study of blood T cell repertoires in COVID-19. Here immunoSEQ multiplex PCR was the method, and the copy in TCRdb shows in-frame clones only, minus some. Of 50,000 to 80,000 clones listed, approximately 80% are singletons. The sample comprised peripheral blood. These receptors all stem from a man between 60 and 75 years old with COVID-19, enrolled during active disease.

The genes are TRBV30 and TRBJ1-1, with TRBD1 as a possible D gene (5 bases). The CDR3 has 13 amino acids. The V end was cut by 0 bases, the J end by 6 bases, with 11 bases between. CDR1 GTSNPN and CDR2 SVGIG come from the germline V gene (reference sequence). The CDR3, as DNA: TGTGCCTGGAGTGTATCAGGGTACGCTGAAGCTTTCTTT. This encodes CAWSVSGYAEAFF.

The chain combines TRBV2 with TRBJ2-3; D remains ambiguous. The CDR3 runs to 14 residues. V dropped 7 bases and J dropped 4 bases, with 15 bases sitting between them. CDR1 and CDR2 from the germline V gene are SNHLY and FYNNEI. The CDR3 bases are TGTGCCAGCAAGGAGTCCCCCCGTGCAGATACGCAGTATTTT. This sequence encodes CASKESPRADTQYF.

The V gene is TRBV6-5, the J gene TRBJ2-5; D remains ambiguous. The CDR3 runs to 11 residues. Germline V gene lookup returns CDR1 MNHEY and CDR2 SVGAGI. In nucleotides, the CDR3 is TGTGTCGCCCGGTACCAAGAGACCCAGTACTTC. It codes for CVARYQETQYF.

CDR3 DNA sequence: TGTGCCAGCATCAGGGCAGCCGAAAATTCACCCCTCCACTTT. It is translated as CASIRAAENSPLHF. The chain combines TRBV2 with TRBJ1-6; D is perhaps TRBD1 (5 bases). Between the trimmed V and J ends, which lost 7 bases and 7 bases, there was a span of 14 bases. Germline CDR1 SNHLY, CDR2 FYNNEI. The CDR3 consists of 14 residues. The complete variable domain, with remaining parts taken from reference TRBV2 and TRBJ1-6, reads EPEVTQTPSHQVTQMGQEVILRCVPISNHLYFYWYRQILGQKVEFLVSFYNNEISEKSEIFDDQFSVERPDGSNFTLKIRSTKLEDSAMYFCASIRAAENSPLHFGNGTRLTVT.

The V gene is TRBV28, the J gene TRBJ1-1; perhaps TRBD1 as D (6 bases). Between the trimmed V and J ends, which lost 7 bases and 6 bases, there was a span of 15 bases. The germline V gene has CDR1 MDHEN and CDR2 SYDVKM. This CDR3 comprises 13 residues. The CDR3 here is CASKNTGTPEAFF. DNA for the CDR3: TGTGCCAGCAAAAATACAGGGACCCCTGAAGCTTTCTTT.

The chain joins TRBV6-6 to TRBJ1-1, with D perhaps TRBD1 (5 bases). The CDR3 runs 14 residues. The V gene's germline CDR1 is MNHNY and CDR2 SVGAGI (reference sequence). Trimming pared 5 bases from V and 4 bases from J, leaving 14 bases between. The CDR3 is CASSPARGSTEAFF. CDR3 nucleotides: TGTGCCAGCAGTCCCGCGCGGGGGTCCACTGAAGCTTTCTTT.

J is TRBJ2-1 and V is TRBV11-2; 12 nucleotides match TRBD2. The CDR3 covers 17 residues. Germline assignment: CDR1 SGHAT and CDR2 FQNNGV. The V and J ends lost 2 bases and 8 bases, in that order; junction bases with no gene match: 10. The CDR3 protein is CASSLIVRLAGGHEQFF. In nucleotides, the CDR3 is TGTGCCAGCAGCTTAATCGTACGGCTAGCGGGGGGGCATGAGCAGTTCTTC.

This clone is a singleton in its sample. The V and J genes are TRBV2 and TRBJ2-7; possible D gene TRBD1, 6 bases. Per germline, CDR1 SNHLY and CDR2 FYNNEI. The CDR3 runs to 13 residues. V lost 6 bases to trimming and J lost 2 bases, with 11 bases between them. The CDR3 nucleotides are TGTGCCAGCAGCGAGGGGGTAACCTACGAGCAGTACTTC. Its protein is CASSEGVTYEQYF.